This T cell receptor (beta chain) was retrieved from a study of B cell selection in AIRE deficiency. The CDR3 runs 18 residues. V trimming: 4 bases; J trimming: 3 bases; junction bases outside the gene matches: 11. Germline V gives CDR1 ENHRY, CDR2 SYGVKD. Regarding the study as a whole: Patient Tconv cells held roughly 31% of Treg sequences shared by healthy donors. Shorter CDR3s marked shared Treg sequences, biased toward few non-templated insertions. Only about 9.3% of approximately 3,700 shared Treg sequences were patient-specific; 30% to 40% healthy-specific.

Comment on this clone: Its cognate antigen is unknown.

Regulatory T cells were sorted as CD4+CD25hiCD127low/negative. TCRdb's table, derived via immunoSEQ multiplex PCR, lists solely in-frame clones and lacks some. The sample consists of tens of thousands of clones, around 92% of them appearing once. The gene calls are TRBV10-3 and TRBJ2-5; TRBD2 aligns across 13 bases. Sequenced material: CD4+CD25+ Tregs sorted from PBMCs. The clonotype comes from a human donor in good health. The CDR3 spells CAISGGLAGNSSKETQYF. In DNA form, the CDR3 reads TGTGCCATCAGTGGGGGACTAGCGGGGAATAGTAGTAAAGAGACCCAGTACTTC.